A single sample gave rise to the 26 T cell receptor beta chains below, sequenced in a study of beta chain features in type 1 diabetes. Sequencing targeted expressed TCRB transcripts, as all isolated RNA had been reverse transcribed. Generated by immunoSEQ multiplex PCR, the TCRdb table keeps only in-frame clones and is missing some. The sample lists under 950,000 clones; roughly 15% were seen once. Specimen: naive CD4+ T cells from blood. Source of these receptors: a woman aged 18-35 years in good health.

This clone came up a few times. The chain combines TRBV7-8 with TRBJ1-2; 7 bases are shared with TRBD1. The CDR3 is 13 amino acids. Germline assignment: CDR1 SGHVS and CDR2 FQNEAQ. V shed 5 bases and J 8 bases; nucleotides not matched to a gene: 8. CDR3 coding DNA: TGTGCCAGCAGCCCCACAGGGGTCTCCGGCTACACCTTC. Encoded protein: CASSPTGVSGYTF. Variable domain in full (rest from reference TRBV7-8 and TRBJ1-2): GAGVSQSPRYKVAKRGQDVALRCDPISGHVSLFWYQQALGQGPEFLTYFQNEAQLDKSGLPSDRFFAERPEGSVSTLKIQRTQQEDSAVYLCASSPTGVSGYTFGSGTRLTVV.

The chain uses TRBV18 and TRBJ2-1, with 9 bases aligning to TRBD2. J was trimmed by 7 bases and V by 3 bases; bases with no gene match: 4. This CDR3 region has 14 residues. CDR1 and CDR2 from the germline V gene are KGHSH and LQKENI. CDR3: CASSPYGLANEQFF. The CDR3 DNA sequence: TGTGCCAGCTCACCTTACGGACTAGCGAATGAGCAGTTCTTC.

This chain links TRBV5-6 with TRBJ2-7; 9 nucleotides line up with TRBD1. Germline trimming cut 1 base from V and 1 base from J; bases unmatched to any gene: 3. The germline V gene encodes CDR1 SGHDT and CDR2 YYEEEE. CDR3 length: 15 residues. The CDR3 spells CASSLTGQGSYEQYF. As DNA, the CDR3 is TGTGCCAGCAGCTTGACGGGACAGGGTTCCTACGAGCAGTACTTC.

The sample holds a few counts of this clone. This chain links TRBV9 with TRBJ2-1, with 8 bases that match TRBD2. Germline V gives CDR1 SGDLS, CDR2 YYNGEE. After removal of 4 bases from V and 10 bases from J, the junction contained 7 bases not matched to a gene. The CDR3 contains 13 residues. The DNA of the CDR3 is TGTGCCAGCAGCCCGGGGGTAGCGGGGGAGCAGTTCTTC. This translates into CASSPGVAGEQFF. Supplemented by reference TRBV9 and TRBJ2-1, the full variable domain reads DSGVTQTPKHLITATGQRVTLRCSPRSGDLSVYWYQQSLDQGLQFLIQYYNGEERAKGNILERFSAQQFPDLHSELNLSSLELGDSALYFCASSPGVAGEQFFGPGTRLTVL.

This clone was seen more than once but under ten times. The rearrangement joins TRBV28 to TRBJ1-2, with 7 nucleotides matching TRBD1. This CDR3 is 13 amino acids long. Germline values: CDR1 MDHEN, CDR2 SYDVKM. The J segment lost 6 bases and the V segment lost 5 bases, leaving 6 bases of the junction unmatched. CDR3 sequence: CASSPQDRDGYTF. CDR3 DNA: TGTGCCAGCAGTCCTCAAGACAGGGATGGCTACACCTTC.

Only a few counts were recorded for this clone. This chain links TRBV7-9 with TRBJ2-1; TRBD2 agrees at 13 bases. V was pared by 5 bases and J by 7 bases, with 11 bases of the junction left unmatched. The CDR3 totals 17 residues. The germline gives CDR1 SEHNR, CDR2 FQNEAQ (reference sequence). This chain's CDR3 is CASSPTSGRDMWNEQFF. The DNA of the CDR3 is TGTGCCAGCAGCCCCACTAGCGGGAGGGATATGTGGAATGAGCAGTTCTTC.

This clone was counted between two and nine times. CDR3 coding DNA: TGTGCCACCAGCAGAGAAGTAGCGGGGTCGGGCAATGAGCAGTTCTTC. Its translation: CATSREVAGSGNEQFF. The chain has TRBV15 and TRBJ2-1; 8 nucleotides line up with TRBD2. The CDR3 consists of 16 residues. After removal of 0 bases from V and 6 bases from J, the junction contained 7 bases not matched to a gene. Per the germline V gene, CDR1 is LNHNV and CDR2 is YYDKDF (reference sequence).

The chain carries TRBV7-2 and TRBJ2-4; perhaps TRBD2 as D (5 bases). The CDR3 loop spans 16 amino acids. The germline gives CDR1 SGHTA, CDR2 FQGNSA. V shed 5 bases and J shed 0 bases, with 14 bases lying between them. Here the CDR3 reads CASSPDGGGAKNIQYF. CDR3 bases: TGTGCCAGCAGCCCAGATGGAGGAGGAGCCAAAAACATTCAGTACTTC.

The V and J genes are TRBV19 and TRBJ2-1; the D is unclear. CDR1 and CDR2 from the germline V gene are LNHDA and SQIVND (reference sequence). The CDR3 sequence is 15 residues long. V was pared by 1 base and J by 7 bases, with 14 bases between. CDR3 in amino acids: CASSIARLLSNEQFF. For the CDR3, the DNA is TGTGCCAGTAGTATAGCTCGACTCCTTTCGAATGAGCAGTTCTTC.

This clone was found a few times. The chain joins TRBV27 to TRBJ2-2, with 7 bases identical to TRBD1. Germline-derived CDR1 and CDR2 are MNHEY and SMNVEV (reference sequence). Trimming at V came to 5 bases and at J to 4 bases, leaving 7 bases not matched to a gene. The CDR3 length is 15 residues. DNA for the CDR3: TGTGCCAGCAGTCTCGACAGGGTTCGCACCGGGGAGCTGTTTTTT. Residues: CASSLDRVRTGELFF.

The J gene is TRBJ2-4, the V gene TRBV29-1; no clear D gene. From germline, CDR1 is SQVTM and CDR2 ANQGSEA. The length of the CDR3 is 16 residues. Trimming left V 1 base short and J 0 bases short, with 13 bases between. As DNA, the CDR3 is TGCAGCGTTGAAGCACGGATGGGCCTAGCCAAAAACATTCAGTACTTC. It encodes CSVEARMGLAKNIQYF. The full variable domain, with the rest looked up from reference TRBV29-1 and TRBJ2-4, is SAVISQKPSRDICQRGTSLTIQCQVDSQVTMMFWYRQQPGQSLTLIATANQGSEATYESGFVIDKFPISRPNLTFSTLTVSNMSPEDSSIYLCSVEARMGLAKNIQYFGAGTRLSVL.

In this sample, this clone turned up a few times. The chain uses TRBV7-2 and TRBJ2-5, with 14 positions matching TRBD2. Trimming took 2 bases from V and 7 from J; bases not matched to a gene: 12. The CDR3 covers 18 residues. Germline CDR1 is SGHTA and CDR2 is FQGNSA. The CDR3, as DNA: TGTGCCAGCAGCTTAACCCCGGGACTAGCGGGAGTACTGGGGACCCAGTACTTC. Its translation is CASSLTPGLAGVLGTQYF.

The chain links TRBV7-9 to TRBJ2-5, with 9 nucleotides matching TRBD1. The germline V gene has CDR1 SEHNR and CDR2 FQNEAQ (reference sequence). V trimming: 4 bases; J trimming: 5 bases; junction bases outside the gene matches: 5. The CDR3 runs 14 residues. The CDR3 bases are TGTGCCAGCAGCTATACAGGGGGCGCGGAGACCCAGTACTTC. This codes for CASSYTGGAETQYF.

The chain uses TRBV7-9 and TRBJ2-3; no definite D call. V lost 1 base and J 6 bases, leaving 14 bases between the germline ends. CDR3 length: 15 amino acids. Germline-derived CDR1 and CDR2 are SEHNR and FQNEAQ (reference sequence). The CDR3 DNA reads as TGTGCCAGCAGCTTAGGCCGGCTCGGTATCGATACGCAGTATTTT. Amino acids: CASSLGRLGIDTQYF. Variable domain in full (rest from reference TRBV7-9 and TRBJ2-3): DTGVSQNPRHKITKRGQNVTFRCDPISEHNRLYWYRQTLGQGPEFLTYFQNEAQLEKSRLLSDRFSAERPKGSFSTLEIQRTEQGDSAMYLCASSLGRLGIDTQYFGPGTRLTVL.

In its sample, this clone was seen a few times. Different DNA sequences within this sample yield the same CDR3. The chain recombines TRBV20-1 with TRBJ2-7; no firm D call. The CDR3 runs 11 residues. Germline CDR1 is DFQATT and CDR2 is SNEGSKA (reference sequence). Trimming cost V 3 bases and J 1 base, with 4 bases left between them. The CDR3 here is CSASGSYEQYF. The CDR3 coding sequence is TGCAGTGCTAGTGGGTCCTACGAGCAGTACTTC.

This clone was counted a single time. The chain uses TRBV7-3 and TRBJ2-2, with D perhaps matching TRBD1 or TRBD2 (5 bases each). With 5 bases removed from V and 6 bases from J, the gap between germline ends came to 13 bases. The length of the CDR3 is 14 residues. Germline V lookup: CDR1 SGHTA, CDR2 FQGTGA. CDR3 in amino acids: CASSRDPTAGELFF. The CDR3 DNA follows: TGTGCCAGCAGCCGGGACCCGACGGCCGGGGAGCTGTTTTTT. Based on the CDR3 plus reference TRBV7-3 and TRBJ2-2, the full variable domain is GAGVSQTPSNKVTEKGKYVELRCDPISGHTALYWYRQSLGQGPEFLIYFQGTGAADDSGLPNDRFFAVRPEGSVSTLKIQRTERGDSAVYLCASSRDPTAGELFFGEGSRLTVL.

This clone was seen a handful of times. The V gene is TRBV7-9, the J gene TRBJ2-1; D remains ambiguous. V was shortened by 1 base and J by 8 bases, with 12 bases between the two germline ends. There are 14 residues in the CDR3. CDR1 and CDR2 from the germline V gene are SEHNR and FQNEAQ (reference sequence). The CDR3 reads CASSLDLVGDEQFF. Written as DNA, the CDR3 is TGTGCCAGCAGCTTAGATCTAGTTGGCGATGAGCAGTTCTTC.

This clone came up a few times. V is TRBV28 and J is TRBJ1-5; unclear D gene. V lost 8 bases to trimming and J lost 7 bases, with 12 bases between them. The CDR3 is 12 residues long. Looked up from germline, CDR1 is MDHEN and CDR2 is SYDVKM. The CDR3 sequence: CASRLTGQPQHF. The CDR3 DNA follows: TGTGCCAGCCGGTTGACCGGGCAGCCCCAGCATTTT. Using reference TRBV28 and TRBJ1-5 for the parts outside the CDR3, the full variable domain is DVKVTQSSRYLVKRTGEKVFLECVQDMDHENMFWYRQDPGLGLRLIYFSYDVKMKEKGDIPEGYSVSREKKERFSLILESASTNQTSMYLCASRLTGQPQHFGDGTRLSIL.

The table lists this clone with a few counts. The rearrangement uses TRBV7-9 and TRBJ2-2, with 12 bases identical to TRBD2. Germline CDR1 SEHNR, CDR2 FQNEAQ (reference sequence). The V segment lost 0 bases and the J segment 4 bases; nucleotides outside the gene matches: 3. This CDR3 is built from 17 residues. The CDR3 spells CASSLATSGSVTGELFF. CDR3 DNA: TGTGCCAGCAGCTTAGCGACTAGCGGGAGTGTCACCGGGGAGCTGTTTTTT.

The sample holds a few counts of this clone. The chain uses TRBV5-1 and TRBJ2-7, with 7 bases fitting TRBD1. V was pared by 4 bases and J by 6 bases, with 10 bases of the junction left unmatched. Looked up from germline, CDR1 is SGHRS and CDR2 is YFSETQ. This CDR3 has 14 residues. In DNA form, the CDR3 reads TGCGCCAGCAGCAGACAGGGCTCCCCGTTCGAGCAGTACTTC. This encodes CASSRQGSPFEQYF.

The chain joins TRBV27 to TRBJ2-3; the D gene is possibly TRBD2 (6 bases). CDR1 is MNHEY and CDR2 is SMNVEV in the germline V gene (reference sequence). The CDR3 spans 19 residues. The germline V and J ends were trimmed by 0 bases and 5 bases, with 24 bases remaining between them. Here the CDR3 reads CASSLSTTTGAGTRDTQYF. For the CDR3, the DNA is TGTGCCAGCAGTTTATCAACTACAACGGGAGCAGGTACTCGAGATACGCAGTATTTT.

This clone has just a few counts. Its ends do not fully match the called genes, so a read error is possible. The V call is TRBV27, the J call TRBJ2-7; D is unclear. This CDR3 contains 14 residues. Germline values: CDR1 MNHEY, CDR2 SMNVEV (reference sequence). The CDR3 nucleotides are TGTGCCAGCAGTCCCATTTCTGAAGGTAGCAGGATAATCTTC. Protein: CASSPISEGSRIIF.

The V call is TRBV5-4, the J call TRBJ2-5, with 9 bases that match TRBD2. CDR1 is SGHNT and CDR2 is YYREEE in the germline V gene (reference sequence). This CDR3 comprises 15 residues. V was pared by 4 bases and J by 3 bases, with 7 bases of the junction left unmatched. CDR3 in amino acids: CASSPPGTSKETQYF. The CDR3 DNA sequence: TGTGCCAGCAGCCCCCCCGGGACTAGCAAAGAGACCCAGTACTTC.

The J gene is TRBJ1-2, the V gene TRBV5-6; no definite D call. From germline, CDR1 is SGHDT and CDR2 YYEEEE. Trimming took off 3 bases at V and 3 bases at J, with 3 bases between the two ends. This CDR3 spans 11 amino acids. CDR3 protein: CASSSDYGYTF. The CDR3 coding sequence is TGTGCCAGCAGCTCGGACTATGGCTACACCTTC. Full variable domain (missing parts from reference TRBV5-6 and TRBJ1-2): DAGVTQSPTHLIKTRGQQVTLRCSPKSGHDTVSWYQQALGQGPQFIFQYYEEEERQRGNFPDRFSGHQFPNYSSELNVNALLLGDSALYLCASSSDYGYTFGSGTRLTVV.

This clone was observed a handful of times. At the DNA level, this CDR3 is encoded by other sequences in the same sample as well. The V gene is TRBV18, the J gene TRBJ1-1; the D gene is possibly TRBD1 (5 bases). Germline-derived CDR1 and CDR2 are KGHSH and LQKENI. This CDR3 has 13 amino acids. The V gene lost 3 bases and the J gene lost 1 base, with 6 bases spanning the gap. CDR3 coding DNA: TGTGCCAGCTCACCCCAGGGGAACACTGAAGCTTTCTTT. Protein sequence: CASSPQGNTEAFF.

This rearrangement joins TRBV6-5 to TRBJ2-5, with D perhaps TRBD2 (6 bases). Germline V gene lookup returns CDR1 MNHEY and CDR2 SVGAGI. CDR3 length: 15 residues. Trimming took off 2 bases at V and 4 bases at J, with 14 bases between the two ends. CDR3 sequence (DNA): TGTGCCAGCAGTTACCCCTCAGCGGGCGGAGAGACCCAGTACTTC. This codes for CASSYPSAGGETQYF.